This TCR beta chain was captured by sequencing in a study of Ad26.COV2.S vaccination and SARS-CoV-2 variants (dated by TCRdb to the early 2020s). Regarding the research as a whole: Donors in the vaccine arm were drawn from COV1001, a phase I-IIa trial of Ad26.COV2.S in healthy adults that was multicentre, randomized, double-blind and placebo-controlled. Ad26.COV2.S was given intramuscularly at 5x10^10 or 1x10^11 viral particles, as a single shot or as two shots 56 days apart. TCRbeta repertoire sequencing served as the tool for gauging how specific and how broad the SARS-CoV-2-reactive T cell receptors were following Ad26.COV2.S vaccination. A total of 32 samples were included in the TCR-sequenced set, comprising 19 Ad26.COV2.S vaccine recipients, 5 placebo recipients and 8 SARS-CoV-2 convalescent individuals. Participants in the trial were split at random into five groups of five each, receiving low-dose or high-dose Ad26.COV2.S once or twice, or else placebo on both occasions. Throughout the experiments and outcome assessment, investigators stayed blinded to trial group allocation. On the study overall, not on this receptor specifically: After vaccination, substantial breadth of spike-specific CD8+ and CD4+ T cell responses was reported. The study lacked the statistical power to compare responses across vaccine doses or regimens. Spike-specific TCR breadth was higher in Ad26.COV2.S recipients than in placebo recipients (P = 0.0014). The authors noted that total T cell responses may have been underestimated by the TCR breadth and depth analyses. Vaccine and placebo recipients had similar non-spike TCR breadth, a finding consistent with the vaccine containing only spike.

The meaning of the sample's treatment or condition label: about 20 received Ad26.COV2.S at low or high dose, single or two shots; about 5 received placebo; per-sample allocation not given. For vaccine and placebo recipients, repertoires were sequenced using samples collected on day 63 after the first injection. In Cohort 1b, about 25 adults aged 18-55 years were enrolled at a single site in Boston, USA, between 29 July and 7 August 2020. Ad26.COV2.S was a replication-incompetent adenovirus type 26 vector expressing a prefusion-stabilized SARS-CoV-2 spike protein from the original Wuhan strain. TCRbeta CDR3 regions were sequenced with the immunoSEQ Assay. After extraction, genomic DNA underwent amplification by bias-controlled multiplex PCR, followed by high-throughput sequencing. The published analysis was carried out like this. Collapsing and filtering of sequences were performed to quantify the absolute abundance of each unique TCRbeta CDR3 region. T cell fraction was estimated by normalizing TCRbeta template counts to usable DNA, with usable DNA measured through amplification of reference genes found in all nucleated cells. Repertoire TCRs were annotated as SARS-CoV-2-specific when V gene, CDR3 amino acid sequence and J gene were exactly matched to a known reactive TCR set. The reference SARS-CoV-2 TCR set was obtained from MIRA and was filtered for enrichment in COVID-19-positive ImmuneCODE repertoires, whereby public or cross-reactive TCRs were removed. Based on the MIRA antigens, annotated TCRs were further analysed at the level of specific ORF or position within ORF. Breadth was defined as the number of annotated unique rearrangements divided by the total number of unique productive rearrangements, and depth was defined as the summed frequency of the annotated unique rearrangements. Two-sided Wilcoxon rank-sum tests were used to compare TCR breadth between groups. In its TCRdb copy, this immuneACCESS table keeps in-frame sequences only and misses some clones. Where compared with another copy, unresolved V genes explain less than half of these, and the others have no known cause. For V, J and clone size, that table is used; D and trimming come from the DNA. The sample table records roughly 380,000 clones; about 88% of these occur just once. The ten top clones hold roughly 3.1% of the sample.

Measured from the cysteine to the phenylalanine, the CDR3 is 12 residues long. Left in the record is the CDR3 DNA by itself, 36 bases read in frame from the first base. For CDR1 and CDR2, the germline V gene (reference sequence) lists GTSNPN and SVGIG. As to this clone: The antigen it recognizes is unknown. One base away there is no much larger clone; base qualities are not given.

The receptor was isolated from a person aged 18-60 years who received the Ad26.COV2.S COVID-19 vaccine or a placebo. This chain is built from TRBV30 and TRBJ1-6, with no confident D gene call. Sequenced here: peripheral blood, sampled in a trial of Ad26.COV2.S vaccine versus placebo. The DNA sequence reads TGTGCACGGGCGTACCCTAATTCACCCCTCCACTTT. Its protein product is CARAYPNSPLHF.